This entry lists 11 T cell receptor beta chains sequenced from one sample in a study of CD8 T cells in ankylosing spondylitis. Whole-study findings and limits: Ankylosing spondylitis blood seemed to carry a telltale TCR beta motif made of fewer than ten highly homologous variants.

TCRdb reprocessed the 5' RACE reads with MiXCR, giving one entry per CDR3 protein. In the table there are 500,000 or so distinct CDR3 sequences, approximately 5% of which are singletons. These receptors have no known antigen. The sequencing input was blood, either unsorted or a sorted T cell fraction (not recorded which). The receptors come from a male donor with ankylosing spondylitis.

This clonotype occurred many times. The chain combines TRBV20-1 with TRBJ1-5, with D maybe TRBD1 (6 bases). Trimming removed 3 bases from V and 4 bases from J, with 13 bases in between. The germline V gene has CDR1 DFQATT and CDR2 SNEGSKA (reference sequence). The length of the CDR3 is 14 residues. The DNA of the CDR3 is TGCAGTGCTAGGAGTCAGGGGAGAAATCAGCCCCAGCATTTT. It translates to CSARSQGRNQPQHF.

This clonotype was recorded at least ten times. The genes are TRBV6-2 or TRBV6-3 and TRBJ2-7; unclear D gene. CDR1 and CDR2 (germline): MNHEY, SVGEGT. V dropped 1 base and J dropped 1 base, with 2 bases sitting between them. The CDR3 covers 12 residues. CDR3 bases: TGTGCCAGCAGTTACTATTCCTACGAGCAGTACTTC. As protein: CASSYYSYEQYF.

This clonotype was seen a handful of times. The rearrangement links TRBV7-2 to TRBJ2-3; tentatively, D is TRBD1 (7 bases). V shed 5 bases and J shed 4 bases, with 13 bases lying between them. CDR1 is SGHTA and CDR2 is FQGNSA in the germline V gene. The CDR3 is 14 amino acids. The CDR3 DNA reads TGTGCCAGCAGCCAACAGGGGAGGTCAGATACGCAGTATTTT. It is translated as CASSQQGRSDTQYF.

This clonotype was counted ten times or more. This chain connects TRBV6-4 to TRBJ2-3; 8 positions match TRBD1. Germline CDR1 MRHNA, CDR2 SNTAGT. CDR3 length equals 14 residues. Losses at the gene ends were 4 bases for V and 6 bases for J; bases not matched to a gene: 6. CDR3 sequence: CASSATGAGDTQYF. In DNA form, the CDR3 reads TGTGCCAGCAGTGCGACAGGGGCAGGGGATACGCAGTATTTT.

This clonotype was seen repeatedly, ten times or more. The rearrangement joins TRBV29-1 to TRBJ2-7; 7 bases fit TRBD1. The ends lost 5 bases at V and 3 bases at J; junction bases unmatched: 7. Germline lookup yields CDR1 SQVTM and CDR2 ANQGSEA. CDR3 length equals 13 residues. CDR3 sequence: CSVSGTGDYEQYF. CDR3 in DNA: TGCAGCGTTTCAGGAACAGGGGACTACGAGCAGTACTTC.

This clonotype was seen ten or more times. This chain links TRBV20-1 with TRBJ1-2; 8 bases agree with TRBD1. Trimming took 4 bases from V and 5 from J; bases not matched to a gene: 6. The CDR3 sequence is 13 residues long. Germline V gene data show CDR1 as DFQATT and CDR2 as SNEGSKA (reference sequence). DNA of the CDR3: TGCAGTGCTACGGTCGGGACAGGTTATGGCTACACCTTC. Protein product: CSATVGTGYGYTF.

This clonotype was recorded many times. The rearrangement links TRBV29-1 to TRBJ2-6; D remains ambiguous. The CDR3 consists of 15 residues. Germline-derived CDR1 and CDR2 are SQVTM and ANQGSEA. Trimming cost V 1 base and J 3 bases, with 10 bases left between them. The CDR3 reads CSVEAQWYGANVLTF. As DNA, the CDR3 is TGCAGCGTTGAAGCCCAGTGGTATGGGGCCAACGTCCTGACTTTC.

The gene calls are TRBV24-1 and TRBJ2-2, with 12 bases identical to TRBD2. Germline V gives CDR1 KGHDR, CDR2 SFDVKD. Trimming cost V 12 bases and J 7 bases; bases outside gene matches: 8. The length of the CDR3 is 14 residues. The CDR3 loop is CASSSGGVIGELFF. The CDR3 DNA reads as TGTGCCTCCTCTAGCGGGGGGGTGATCGGGGAGCTGTTTTTT.

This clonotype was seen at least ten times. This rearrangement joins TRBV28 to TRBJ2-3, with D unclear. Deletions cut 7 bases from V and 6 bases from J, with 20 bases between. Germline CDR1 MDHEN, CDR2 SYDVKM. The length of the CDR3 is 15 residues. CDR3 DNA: TGTGCCAGCACCCCGGCTTACAGCCGATACGATACGCAGTATTTT. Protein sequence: CASTPAYSRYDTQYF.

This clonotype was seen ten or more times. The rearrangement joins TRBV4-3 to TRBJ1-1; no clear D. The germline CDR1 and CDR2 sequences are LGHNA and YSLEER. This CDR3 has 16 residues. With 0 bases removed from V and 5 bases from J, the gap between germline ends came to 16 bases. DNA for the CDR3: TGCGCCAGCAGCCAAGATGGGTATGGGGAGGGAACTGAAGCTTTCTTT. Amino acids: CASSQDGYGEGTEAFF.

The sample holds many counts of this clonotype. This CDR3 reads CATSDFGLAGVDEQFF. The DNA for the CDR3 is TGTGCCACCAGTGATTTTGGACTAGCGGGAGTTGATGAGCAGTTCTTC. The genes are TRBV24-1 and TRBJ2-1, with TRBD2 identical over 13 bases. The CDR3 has 16 amino acids. V was clipped by 1 base and J by 8 bases; unmatched bases: 4. Germline CDR1 reads KGHDR; CDR2 reads SFDVKD.